The 27 T cell receptor beta chains listed next were all sequenced from one sample in a study of regulatory T cells in long-lasting Graves disease. The time point denotes: persistent/refractory GD, antithyroid drugs over 5 years with positive TRAb. PBMC-extracted RNA yielded the TCR library. Relying on iRepertoire HTBI primers and Arm-PCR of CDR3 regions, the team built TCR beta libraries. In TCRdb, the multiplex PCR reads were re-called with MiXCR into one record per CDR3 protein. The data show roughly 400,000 distinct CDR3 sequences, with over 20% seen just once and approximately 15% held by the top ten. This sample comprised peripheral blood mononuclear cells (PBMCs), obtained when the disease was refractory, from a patient treated with antithyroid drugs. These receptors all stem from a female donor with Graves disease.

There are many counts of this clonotype. The rearrangement links TRBV11-2 to TRBJ2-7, with TRBD1 as a possible D gene (6 bases). The CDR3 sequence is 16 residues long. Trimming shortened V by 5 bases and J by 4 bases, and 21 bases separated the two germline ends. From germline, CDR1 is SGHAT and CDR2 FQNNGV. Here the CDR3 reads CASSANRVVVRYEQYF. Written as DNA, the CDR3 is TGTGCCAGCAGCGCGAACAGGGTTGTGGTCCGGTACGAGCAGTACTTC. Combining the CDR3 with reference TRBV11-2 and TRBJ2-7 gives the whole variable domain EAGVAQSPRYKIIEKRQSVAFWCNPISGHATLYWYQQILGQGPKLLIQFQNNGVVDDSQLPKDRFSAERLKGVDSTLKIQPAKLEDSAVYLCASSANRVVVRYEQYFGPGTRLTVT.

This sequence joins TRBV9 and TRBJ2-2, with 9 bases fitting TRBD2. The CDR3 is made up of 16 amino acids. The junction had 10 bases not matched to a gene; V was cut back by 7 bases and J by 3 bases. CDR1 is SGDLS and CDR2 is YYNGEE in the germline V gene. The CDR3, as DNA: TGTGCCAGCGGCCTCCGGACTAGCGATTACACCGGGGAGCTGTTTTTT. This translates into CASGLRTSDYTGELFF. Based on the CDR3 plus reference TRBV9 and TRBJ2-2, the full variable domain is DSGVTQTPKHLITATGQRVTLRCSPRSGDLSVYWYQQSLDQGLQFLIQYYNGEERAKGNILERFSAQQFPDLHSELNLSSLELGDSALYFCASGLRTSDYTGELFFGEGSRLTVL.

The sample holds many counts of this clonotype. The rearrangement joins TRBV20-1 to TRBJ1-2; 11 positions agree with TRBD1. The V and J ends lost 0 bases and 7 bases, in that order; junction bases with no gene match: 16. Germline-derived CDR1 and CDR2 are DFQATT and SNEGSKA (reference sequence). The CDR3 extends over 18 amino acids. The DNA of the CDR3 is TGCAGTGCTAGAGATAGGGCGGTTGGACAGGGGGCGAGTTCTGGCTACACCTTC. Protein sequence: CSARDRAVGQGASSGYTF.

There are many counts of this clonotype. CDR3: CASRLSGSGTGELFF. For the CDR3, the DNA is TGTGCCAGCAGACTTAGCGGGAGCGGGACCGGGGAGCTGTTTTTT. This chain uses TRBV11-2 with TRBJ2-2; 9 bases are a match to TRBD2. Germline V CDR1 and CDR2: SGHAT, FQNNGV. There are 15 residues in the CDR3. Germline trimming cut 6 bases from V and 5 bases from J; bases unmatched to any gene: 7.

This clonotype showed up just a few times. This chain joins TRBV28 and TRBJ1-5; D may be TRBD1 (5 bases). Deletions cut 3 bases from V and 5 bases from J, with 14 bases between. From germline, CDR1 is MDHEN and CDR2 SYDVKM. This CDR3 contains 15 residues. CDR3 residues: CASSFNRQNHQPQHF. Written as DNA, the CDR3 is TGTGCCAGCAGTTTTAATAGACAGAACCATCAGCCCCAGCATTTT. Full variable domain (rest looked up from reference TRBV28 and TRBJ1-5): DVKVTQSSRYLVKRTGEKVFLECVQDMDHENMFWYRQDPGLGLRLIYFSYDVKMKEKGDIPEGYSVSREKKERFSLILESASTNQTSMYLCASSFNRQNHQPQHFGDGTRLSIL.

The chain combines TRBV30 with TRBJ2-7; 11 nucleotides match TRBD2. V shed 5 bases and J 0 bases; nucleotides not matched to a gene: 15. CDR1 and CDR2 from the germline V gene are GTSNPN and SVGIG (reference sequence). This CDR3 is 18 amino acids long. The CDR3 sequence is CAWGDSGLAAQSSYEQYF. DNA for the CDR3: TGTGCCTGGGGGGACTCGGGACTAGCGGCCCAGAGCTCCTACGAGCAGTACTTC.

CDR3: CASSHEGTSAGELFF. The CDR3 coding sequence is TGTGCCAGCAGCCATGAAGGGACTAGCGCCGGGGAGCTGTTTTTT. This sequence joins TRBV5-4 and TRBJ2-2, with 10 bases aligning to TRBD2. CDR3 length equals 15 residues. The germline V gene has CDR1 SGHNT and CDR2 YYREEE (reference sequence). J was trimmed by 6 bases and V by 4 bases; bases with no gene match: 6. The full variable domain, completed using reference TRBV5-4 and TRBJ2-2, is ETGVTQSPTHLIKTRGQQVTLRCSSQSGHNTVSWYQQALGQGPQFIFQYYREEENGRGNFPPRFSGLQFPNYSSELNVNALELDDSALYLCASSHEGTSAGELFFGEGSRLTVL.

The chain employs TRBV9 and TRBJ2-3, with 7 positions matching TRBD2. Germline CDR1 is SGDLS and CDR2 is YYNGEE. The V segment lost 9 bases and the J segment 0 bases; nucleotides outside the gene matches: 7. There are 14 residues in the CDR3. The CDR3: CATGGGHSTDTQYF. CDR3 nucleotides: TGTGCCACGGGGGGAGGTCATAGCACAGATACGCAGTATTTT.

This clonotype turned up a few times. The chain combines TRBV29-1 with TRBJ2-2; D uncertain. The germline V gene has CDR1 SQVTM and CDR2 ANQGSEA. The CDR3 is 11 residues long. V gave up 0 bases and J gave up 8 bases, with 4 bases separating them. The CDR3 DNA reads TGCAGCGTTGAAGATCTAGGGGAGCTGTTTTTT. Protein: CSVEDLGELFF.

This clonotype was found many times. The chain uses TRBV28 and TRBJ1-3, with 7 bases identical to TRBD1. Trimming took 8 bases from V and 1 from J; bases not matched to a gene: 8. Germline CDR1 is MDHEN and CDR2 is SYDVKM. CDR3 length: 15 residues. CDR3 sequence (DNA): TGTGCCAGCGGGGGGGACAGAGCGTCTGGAAACACCATATATTTT. Amino acid sequence: CASGGDRASGNTIYF.

This clonotype was recorded many times. J is TRBJ2-5 and V is TRBV2; TRBD2 matches 13 bases. V shed 8 bases and J 4 bases; nucleotides not matched to a gene: 10. Germline V gene data show CDR1 as SNHLY and CDR2 as FYNNEI. The CDR3 length is 16 residues. CDR3 sequence: CASLGLAGTPRETQYF. The CDR3 DNA is TGTGCCAGCCTGGGACTAGCGGGGACACCAAGAGAGACCCAGTACTTC.

The chain couples TRBV4-1 to TRBJ1-1; TRBD1 agrees at 8 bases. The CDR3 has 17 amino acids. Germline V gene sequence: CDR1 MGHRA, CDR2 YSYEKL. V lost 0 bases, J lost 1 base, and 7 bases stayed unmatched. This chain's CDR3 is CASSQESTGGWNTEAFF. The CDR3 coding sequence is TGCGCCAGCAGCCAAGAAAGTACAGGGGGTTGGAACACTGAAGCTTTCTTT.

With respect to this clonotype: Possible read error: a much larger clone is one base away. The V gene is TRBV6-1, the J gene TRBJ1-1; no clear D. Germline V gene lookup returns CDR1 MNHNS and CDR2 SASEGT. V lost 6 bases to trimming and J lost 0 bases, with 11 bases between them. The CDR3 consists of 14 residues. CDR3 nucleotide sequence: TGTGCCAGCAGAGACCGGACCCTGAACACTGAAGCTTTCTTT. This translates into CASRDRTLNTEAFF.

This clonotype was detected ten times or more. The chain's CDR3 is CASRSGTGYTYEQYF. CDR3 coding DNA: TGTGCCAGCAGATCCGGGACAGGGTACACCTACGAGCAGTACTTC. The rearrangement links TRBV6-1 to TRBJ2-7; 9 positions agree with TRBD1. The J segment lost 2 bases and the V segment lost 6 bases, leaving 8 bases of the junction unmatched. CDR3 length equals 15 residues. The germline V gene encodes CDR1 MNHNS and CDR2 SASEGT.

The genes are TRBV29-1 and TRBJ2-7; 7 bases agree with TRBD2. Germline V gives CDR1 SQVTM, CDR2 ANQGSEA. After removal of 5 bases from V and 2 bases from J, the junction contained 12 bases not matched to a gene. The CDR3 is made up of 15 amino acids. Here the CDR3 DNA reads TGCAGCGTTACTCCCCTGGGCGGGGGAACCTACGAGCAGTACTTC. Protein: CSVTPLGGGTYEQYF.

As concerns this clonotype: The CDR3 does not close with the conserved phenylalanine or tryptophan, likely indicating a read error. This chain uses TRBV2 with TRBJ2-7; the D is unclear. The V end was cut by 4 bases, the J end by 6 bases, with 7 bases between. The CDR3 contains 11 residues. Germline loops: CDR1 SNHLY, CDR2 FYNNEI. The CDR3 reads CASSASGEQYL. For the CDR3, the DNA is TGTGCCAGCAGTGCTAGTGGCGAGCAGTACCTC.

This clonotype was seen more than once but under ten times. The chain has TRBV20-1 and TRBJ1-2; no reliable D call. Germline CDR1 DFQATT, CDR2 SNEGSKA (reference sequence). Trimming took off 0 bases at V and 3 bases at J, with 8 bases between the two ends. The CDR3 contains 13 residues. The DNA of the CDR3 is TGCAGTGCTAGAGATCTCCGCGACTATGGCTACACCTTC. Amino acids: CSARDLRDYGYTF.

This clonotype occurred a few times. In nucleotides, the CDR3 is TGCAGCGTTGACACAGGGGACTACTATGGCTACACCTTC. It encodes CSVDTGDYYGYTF. The chain uses TRBV29-1 and TRBJ1-2; 7 positions agree with TRBD1. The trim removed 3 bases at V and 3 bases at J, leaving 4 bases unmatched. In germline, CDR1 is SQVTM, CDR2 ANQGSEA. This CDR3 contains 13 residues.

This clonotype was detected many times. The chain uses TRBV7-2 and TRBJ2-7; no clear D gene. This CDR3 is built from 15 residues. The V end was cut by 1 base, the J end by 0 bases, with 10 bases between. CDR1 and CDR2 (germline): SGHTA, FQGNSA. As DNA, the CDR3 is TGTGCCAGCAGCTTAGGCCTTGGTTCCTCCTACGAGCAGTACTTC. It yields the protein CASSLGLGSSYEQYF. Full variable domain (missing parts from reference TRBV7-2 and TRBJ2-7): GAGVSQSPSNKVTEKGKDVELRCDPISGHTALYWYRQSLGQGLEFLIYFQGNSAPDKSGLPSDRFSAERTGGSVSTLTIQRTQQEDSAVYLCASSLGLGSSYEQYFGPGTRLTVT.

The sample holds a few counts of this clonotype. The DNA of the CDR3 is TGTGCCAGCAGCGTAGCTGAAGGTCAAGAGACCCAGTACTTC. Translation gives CASSVAEGQETQYF. This rearrangement joins TRBV9 to TRBJ2-5; D not certain. Looked up from germline, CDR1 is SGDLS and CDR2 is YYNGEE. The CDR3 runs to 14 residues. V was cut by 0 bases and J by 2 bases, with 8 bases left in between.

A note on this clonotype: A clone one base away is much larger, so this may be a read error. A read error is likely, as this CDR3 ends without the conserved phenylalanine or tryptophan. This chain uses TRBV12-3 or TRBV12-4 with TRBJ1-1; D may be TRBD1 (5 bases). The CDR3 is 13 amino acids. The V and J ends lost 5 bases and 6 bases respectively, with 13 bases between them. The CDR3 sequence is CASSPPGLPEAFL. The CDR3 nucleotides are TGTGCCAGCAGTCCTCCAGGGCTGCCTGAAGCTTTCCTT.

As regards this clonotype: Since a much larger clone is just one base distant, this may be a read error. The chain has TRBV28 and TRBJ1-3, with 8 bases aligning to TRBD1. Germline assignment: CDR1 MDHEN and CDR2 SYDVKM. V shed 5 bases, J shed 0 bases, and the junction held 6 bases outside the gene matches. This CDR3 has 16 residues. CDR3 in DNA: TGTGCCAGCAGTGTCAGGGGGCGACCCTCTGGAAACACCATATATTTT. This gives the protein CASSVRGRPSGNTIYF.

This clonotype was detected only a few times. The chain carries TRBV10-3 and TRBJ2-2; 7 bases are a match to TRBD1. Germline lookup yields CDR1 ENHRY and CDR2 SYGVKD. V lost 7 bases and J lost 0; bases outside the gene matches: 5. CDR3 length equals 15 residues. The CDR3 DNA follows: TGTGCCATCAAGGCCGGGACAGCGAACACCGGGGAGCTGTTTTTT. It translates to CAIKAGTANTGELFF.

This clonotype has only one observation. This chain connects TRBV10-3 to TRBJ1-3, with D perhaps TRBD1 (5 bases). Germline lookup yields CDR1 ENHRY and CDR2 SYGVKD. The CDR3 consists of 15 residues. V was trimmed by 3 bases and J by 4 bases, leaving 13 bases between them. The CDR3: CAISDTWGSGNTIYF. The CDR3 DNA follows: TGTGCCATCAGTGATACGTGGGGGTCGGGAAACACCATATATTTT.

This clonotype appeared many times. The genes are TRBV12-3 or TRBV12-4 and TRBJ1-2, with no clear D. Trimming stripped 6 bases from V and 3 bases from J, with 17 bases between. This CDR3 comprises 15 residues. The CDR3 DNA reads TGTGCCAGCAGCACCCTGGTGGGGAGGTACTATGGCTACACCTTC. Protein: CASSTLVGRYYGYTF.

This clonotype has a count of ten or more. J is TRBJ2-7 and V is TRBV2, with D perhaps TRBD1 (6 bases). This CDR3 is built from 14 residues. In germline, CDR1 is SNHLY, CDR2 FYNNEI. Between the trimmed V and J ends, which lost 5 bases and 3 bases, there was a span of 14 bases. The CDR3 protein is CASSPRTAVYEQYF. CDR3 DNA sequence: TGTGCCAGCAGTCCCCGGACAGCCGTCTACGAGCAGTACTTC.

This clonotype was counted at least ten times. The chain couples TRBV12-3 or TRBV12-4 to TRBJ2-2; the D is unclear. This CDR3 is 14 amino acids long. V lost 5 bases to trimming and J lost 6 bases, with 13 bases between them. The CDR3: CASSRQVVSGELFF. The DNA of the CDR3 is TGTGCCAGCAGTCGCCAGGTTGTGTCCGGGGAGCTGTTTTTT.